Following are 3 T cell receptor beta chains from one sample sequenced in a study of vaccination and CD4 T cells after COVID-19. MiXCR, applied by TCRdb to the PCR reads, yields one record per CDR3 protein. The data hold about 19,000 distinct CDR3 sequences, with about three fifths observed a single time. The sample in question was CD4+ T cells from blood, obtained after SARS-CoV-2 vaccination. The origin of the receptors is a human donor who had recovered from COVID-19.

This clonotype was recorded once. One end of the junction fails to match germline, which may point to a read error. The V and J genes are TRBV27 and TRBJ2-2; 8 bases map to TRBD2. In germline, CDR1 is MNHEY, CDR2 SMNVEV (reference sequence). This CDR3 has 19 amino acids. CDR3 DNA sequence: TGTGCCAGCAGTTTAGATTCGGCTGGCGGGAGGAGGATGGACCGGGGAGCTGTTTTT. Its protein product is CASSLDSAGGRRMDRGAVF.

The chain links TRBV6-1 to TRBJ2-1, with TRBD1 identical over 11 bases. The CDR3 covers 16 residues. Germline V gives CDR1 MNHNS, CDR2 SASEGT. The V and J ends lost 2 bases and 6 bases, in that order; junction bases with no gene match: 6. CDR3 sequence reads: CASSERTGTGGNEQFF. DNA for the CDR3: TGTGCCAGCAGTGAAAGAACCGGGACAGGGGGCAATGAGCAGTTCTTC.

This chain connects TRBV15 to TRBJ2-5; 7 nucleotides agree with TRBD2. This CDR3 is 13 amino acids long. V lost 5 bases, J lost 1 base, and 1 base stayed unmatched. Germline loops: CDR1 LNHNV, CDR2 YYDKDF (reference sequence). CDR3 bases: TGTGCCACCAGCTTAGCGGGCCAAGAGACCCAGTACTTC. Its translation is CATSLAGQETQYF.